Below are 26 T cell receptor beta chains sequenced from a single sample in a study of memory CD4+ T cells and cytomegalovirus serostatus. The assay was immunoSEQ multiplex PCR, and TCRdb's table has in-frame clones only and misses some. The repertoire holds 40,000 or so clones, with 79% as singletons. The sort gate was single viable CD3+CD4+CD8-CD45RO+ cells for memory CD4+ T cells. The material sequenced was memory CD4+ T cells from blood. The receptors derive from an adult in good health and CMV-seronegative.

The chain uses TRBV6-5 and TRBJ2-7; D gene uncertain. Per the germline V gene, CDR1 is MNHEY and CDR2 is SVGAGI. The CDR3 has 15 residues. Trimming took 4 bases from V and 0 from J, leaving 13 bases between them. This CDR3 reads CASSSPRDGSYEQYF. The CDR3 DNA reads TGTGCCAGCAGTTCGCCCCGTGATGGCTCCTACGAGCAGTACTTC.

The chain couples TRBV5-8 to TRBJ2-3; 12 positions agree with TRBD2. The CDR3 contains 19 residues. Germline V CDR1 and CDR2: SGHTS, YDEGEE. The junction had 9 bases not matched to a gene; V was cut back by 1 base and J by 0 bases. CDR3 loop: CASSLWTSGTPLSTDTQYF. As DNA, the CDR3 is TGTGCCAGCAGCTTGTGGACTAGCGGGACCCCGCTTAGCACAGATACGCAGTATTTT.

The V gene is TRBV10-1, the J gene TRBJ2-3, with unresolved D. CDR1 is WNHNN and CDR2 is SYGVQD in the germline V gene (reference sequence). Between the trimmed V and J ends, which lost 2 bases and 9 bases, there was a span of 12 bases. The CDR3 is 13 residues long. CDR3 loop: CASSEGRVGTQYF. The CDR3 DNA reads TGCGCCAGCAGTGAGGGAAGGGTTGGAACGCAGTATTTT.

The chain has TRBV5-1 and TRBJ2-3, with D perhaps matching TRBD2 (5 bases). This CDR3 is built from 15 residues. The V gene lost 4 bases and the J gene lost 0 bases, with 12 bases spanning the gap. Germline V gene sequence: CDR1 SGHRS, CDR2 YFSETQ. Written as DNA, the CDR3 is TGCGCCAGCAGCACCCGGACTGCTAGCACAGATACGCAGTATTTT. Amino acids: CASSTRTASTDTQYF.

The chain joins TRBV6-1 to TRBJ2-1; TRBD2 matches 14 bases. The V gene's germline CDR1 is MNHNS and CDR2 SASEGT. Unmatched junction bases numbered 1, after V lost 5 bases and J lost 10 bases. This CDR3 comprises 13 residues. The CDR3 loop reads CASSRLAGGEQFF. CDR3 DNA sequence: TGTGCCAGCAGTAGACTAGCGGGAGGGGAGCAGTTCTTC.

This clone has only a few counts. The V gene is TRBV10-3, the J gene TRBJ2-1, with D possibly TRBD1 on 5 matching bases. The length of the CDR3 is 11 residues. Germline V gene sequence: CDR1 ENHRY, CDR2 SYGVKD. The V and J ends lost 0 bases and 11 bases respectively, with 5 bases between them. The CDR3 here is CAISESGQQFF. Here the CDR3 DNA reads TGTGCCATCAGTGAGTCGGGGCAGCAGTTCTTC.

This clone turned up a few times. This chain connects TRBV7-8 to TRBJ1-5; D is unresolved. Trimming left V 2 bases short and J 7 bases short, with 9 bases between. CDR1 SGHVS and CDR2 FQNEAQ come from the germline V gene. CDR3 length equals 13 residues. CDR3 in amino acids: CASSLMEEQPQHF. The CDR3 region has the DNA TGTGCCAGCAGCTTAATGGAGGAACAGCCCCAGCATTTT.

V and J are TRBV18 and TRBJ2-5; D remains unclear. The V and J ends lost 6 bases and 4 bases respectively, with 15 bases between them. The CDR3 is 14 amino acids. Germline CDR1 reads KGHSH; CDR2 reads LQKENI. CDR3 residues: CASSPRKPGETQYF. As DNA, the CDR3 is TGTGCCAGCTCGCCCCGGAAACCCGGAGAGACCCAGTACTTC.

The V call is TRBV5-8, the J call TRBJ2-3, with no clear D. The germline CDR1 and CDR2 sequences are SGHTS and YDEGEE. The CDR3 is made up of 16 amino acids. Trimming took 7 bases from V and 0 from J, leaving 18 bases between them. This CDR3 reads CASPSITEFSTDTQYF. CDR3 DNA sequence: TGTGCCAGCCCTTCCATTACCGAATTTAGCACAGATACGCAGTATTTT. Filled out from reference TRBV5-8 and TRBJ2-3, the complete variable domain reads EAGVTQSPTHLIKTRGQQATLRCSPISGHTSVYWYQQALGLGLQFLLWYDEGEERNRGNFPPRFSGRQFPNYSSELNVNALELEDSALYLCASPSITEFSTDTQYFGPGTRLTVL.

The rearrangement uses TRBV11-3 and TRBJ1-1; possible D gene TRBD1, 5 bases. The CDR3 has 13 amino acids. V was shortened by 5 bases and J by 2 bases, with 9 bases between the two germline ends. Germline assignment: CDR1 SGHNT and CDR2 YENEEA. The chain's CDR3 is CASSPGPNTEAFF. CDR3 nucleotide sequence: TGTGCCAGCAGCCCGGGACCAAACACTGAAGCTTTCTTT.

This sequence joins TRBV5-1 and TRBJ1-2; no clear D. V was clipped by 0 bases and J by 3 bases, with 12 bases between them. CDR3 length equals 15 residues. Per the germline V gene, CDR1 is SGHRS and CDR2 is YFSETQ. The CDR3 sequence is CASSLAGVDDYGYTF. The CDR3 coding sequence is TGCGCCAGCAGCTTGGCCGGCGTGGATGACTATGGCTACACCTTC. The full variable domain, rest sourced from reference TRBV5-1 and TRBJ1-2, is KAGVTQTPRYLIKTRGQQVTLSCSPISGHRSVSWYQQTPGQGLQFLFEYFSETQRNKGNFPGRFSGRQFSNSRSEMNVSTLELGDSALYLCASSLAGVDDYGYTFGSGTRLTVV.

The rearrangement links TRBV5-1 to TRBJ2-7; D is unresolved. There are 14 residues in the CDR3. The germline CDR1 and CDR2 sequences are SGHRS and YFSETQ. The ends were cut back, 0 bases at V and 3 bases at J, with 10 bases in the middle. The CDR3 spells CASSLDGPHYEQYF. As DNA, the CDR3 is TGCGCCAGCAGCTTGGACGGTCCCCACTACGAGCAGTACTTC.

This chain links TRBV7-9 with TRBJ1-1, with a tentative D call TRBD1 (5 bases). CDR1 SEHNR and CDR2 FQNEAQ come from the germline V gene (reference sequence). This CDR3 contains 14 residues. With 3 bases removed from V and 5 bases from J, the gap between germline ends came to 13 bases. CDR3 coding DNA: TGTGCCAGCAGCTTGTCCGGGCGGGGGACTGAAGCTTTCTTT. It encodes CASSLSGRGTEAFF.

This clone was detected a few times. The chain joins TRBV5-1 to TRBJ1-6; D not certain. Trimming removed 0 bases from V and 10 bases from J, with 11 bases in between. Germline CDR1 and CDR2: SGHRS and YFSETQ. CDR3 length: 14 residues. As DNA, the CDR3 is TGCGCCAGCAGCTTGGGGTCCTCTTGGTCACCCCTCCACTTT. Protein sequence: CASSLGSSWSPLHF.

This clone was picked up one time. This sequence joins TRBV19 and TRBJ2-1; the D gene is possibly TRBD2 (6 bases). Germline V lookup: CDR1 LNHDA, CDR2 SQIVND (reference sequence). This CDR3 has 11 residues. V gave up 3 bases and J gave up 9 bases, with 6 bases separating them. The CDR3 here is CASSMGGEQFF. CDR3 nucleotides: TGTGCCAGTAGTATGGGAGGTGAGCAGTTCTTC.

The rearrangement joins TRBV28 to TRBJ1-3, with no clear D. In germline, CDR1 is MDHEN, CDR2 SYDVKM. Trimming pared 3 bases from V and 0 bases from J, leaving 12 bases between. There are 16 residues in the CDR3. CDR3 loop: CASSLAPQSSGNTIYF. The CDR3 DNA sequence: TGTGCCAGCAGTTTGGCCCCCCAGAGCTCTGGAAACACCATATATTTT.

The sample holds a few counts of this clone. J is TRBJ1-1 and V is TRBV7-9; a possible D gene is TRBD1 (5 bases). The length of the CDR3 is 14 residues. Trimming removed 3 bases at V and 0 bases at J, with 8 bases between. The germline V gene has CDR1 SEHNR and CDR2 FQNEAQ (reference sequence). CDR3 loop: CASSLAGMNTEAFF. The CDR3 DNA is TGTGCCAGCAGCTTGGCAGGGATGAACACTGAAGCTTTCTTT.

This chain uses TRBV2 with TRBJ1-1, with a possible D match to TRBD1 (5 bases). There are 11 residues in the CDR3. The V end was cut by 4 bases, the J end by 11 bases, with 11 bases between. From germline, CDR1 is SNHLY and CDR2 FYNNEI. CDR3 sequence reads: CASSGRGPAFF. The DNA for the CDR3 is TGTGCCAGCAGTGGTAGGGGCCCCGCTTTCTTT.

The chain employs TRBV7-8 and TRBJ2-3; tentatively, D is TRBD2 (6 bases). This CDR3 comprises 16 residues. V dropped 5 bases and J dropped 5 bases, with 20 bases sitting between them. Germline values: CDR1 SGHVS, CDR2 FQNEAQ. The CDR3 nucleotides are TGTGCCAGCAGCCAACGTCCGCGCGGGATGGTAGATACGCAGTATTTT. Translated, it gives CASSQRPRGMVDTQYF.

J is TRBJ2-2 and V is TRBV7-8, with 10 bases matching TRBD1. V was pared by 4 bases and J by 5 bases, with 4 bases of the junction left unmatched. Germline lookup yields CDR1 SGHVS and CDR2 FQNEAQ. The length of the CDR3 is 15 residues. The CDR3 DNA reads as TGTGCCAGCAGCTCCGGGACAGGGGAAACCGGGGAGCTGTTTTTT. Its protein is CASSSGTGETGELFF. Based on the CDR3 plus reference TRBV7-8 and TRBJ2-2, the full variable domain is GAGVSQSPRYKVAKRGQDVALRCDPISGHVSLFWYQQALGQGPEFLTYFQNEAQLDKSGLPSDRFFAERPEGSVSTLKIQRTQQEDSAVYLCASSSGTGETGELFFGEGSRLTVL.

The chain carries TRBV2 and TRBJ2-7; 12 nucleotides match TRBD1. With V trimmed by 6 bases and J by 4 bases, 4 bases remained unmatched. This CDR3 is built from 14 residues. From germline, CDR1 is SNHLY and CDR2 FYNNEI. In DNA, the CDR3 is TGTGCCAGCAGGGGACAGGGGGCTAAGTACGAGCAGTACTTC. As protein: CASRGQGAKYEQYF.

The chain has TRBV2 and TRBJ1-1; the D gene is possibly TRBD1 (5 bases). CDR3 length: 14 amino acids. Germline V gene sequence: CDR1 SNHLY, CDR2 FYNNEI. V lost 7 bases and J 2 bases, leaving 14 bases between the germline ends. CDR3 in DNA: TGTGCCAGCAAACCCACGGGGGGAAACACTGAAGCTTTCTTT. Translating it yields CASKPTGGNTEAFF.

The gene calls are TRBV7-2 and TRBJ2-3; 8 bases line up with TRBD2. The V and J ends lost 7 bases and 8 bases, in that order; junction bases with no gene match: 14. This CDR3 has 15 amino acids. Germline CDR1 SGHTA, CDR2 FQGNSA. CDR3: CASTPGSGSRGTQYF. In DNA, the CDR3 is TGTGCCAGCACCCCGGGGAGCGGGAGTAGGGGTACGCAGTATTTT.

This chain uses TRBV6-1 with TRBJ2-2; D remains ambiguous. CDR3 length: 13 residues. Germline V gene lookup returns CDR1 MNHNS and CDR2 SASEGT. Trimming pared 7 bases from V and 4 bases from J, leaving 10 bases between. CDR3 bases: TGTGCCAGCACCCGGGCCGTCACCGGGGAGCTGTTTTTT. Translated, it gives CASTRAVTGELFF.

The V call is TRBV7-2, the J call TRBJ2-7; no firm D call. Germline CDR1 is SGHTA and CDR2 is FQGNSA. The CDR3 is 13 amino acids. V gave up 6 bases and J gave up 2 bases, with 11 bases separating them. The CDR3 bases are TGTGCCAGCAGAATGACGGGCACCTACGAGCAGTACTTC. Translated: CASRMTGTYEQYF. Using reference TRBV7-2 and TRBJ2-7 for the parts outside the CDR3, the full variable domain is GAGVSQSPSNKVTEKGKDVELRCDPISGHTALYWYRQSLGQGLEFLIYFQGNSAPDKSGLPSDRFSAERTGGSVSTLTIQRTQQEDSAVYLCASRMTGTYEQYFGPGTRLTVT.

The chain has TRBV5-1 and TRBJ1-2; 8 bases are shared with TRBD1. The germline gives CDR1 SGHRS, CDR2 YFSETQ. The CDR3 covers 17 residues. Germline trimming cut 3 bases from V and 6 bases from J; bases unmatched to any gene: 16. The CDR3 nucleotides are TGCGCCAGCAGCTACCGGGGGACAGACAGGGGATGGGATGGCTACACCTTC. This codes for CASSYRGTDRGWDGYTF.